Listed below are T cell receptor beta chains from one sample, sequenced in a study of control samples from healthy donors and cancer patients. The protocol was immunoSEQ multiplex PCR, while the TCRdb copy is restricted to in-frame clones and leaves out a portion. The sample has approximately 120,000 clones, 85% to 95% seen once. What was sequenced was PBMCs. The receptors derive from a man at least 80 years old with head and neck cancer. Each CDR3 is given with its conserved first and last residue. A D gene is named only where the DNA matches it firmly.

J | D | V | DNA | CDR3
TRBJ1-1 | NA | TRBV11-2 | TGTGCCAGCAGCTTACGTCCCTCGGGGGGCACTGAAGCTTTCTTT | CASSLRPSGGTEAFF
TRBJ2-2 | NA | TRBV7-2 | TGTGCCAGCAGCCTAAGTCTGAACACCGGGGAGCTGTTTTTT | CASSLSLNTGELFF
TRBJ2-1 | NA | TRBV4-3 | TGCGCCAGCAGCCAAGCGCCTCTAGTATACAATGAGCAGTTCTTC | CASSQAPLVYNEQFF
TRBJ2-7 | NA | TRBV5-1 | TGCGCCAGCAGCTTGGCCGGGGGAAGGGAGCAGTACTTC | CASSLAGGREQYF
TRBJ2-3 | NA | TRBV11-3 | TGTGCCAGCAGCTTAGATCCTCCAGATACGCAGTATTTT | CASSLDPPDTQYF
TRBJ2-7 | NA | TRBV7-2 | TGTGCCAGCAGCCTGATGGCAGTACGCGGCGAGCAGTACTTC | CASSLMAVRGEQYF
TRBJ1-5 | NA | TRBV19 | TGTGCCAGTAGTATGAGGGGTCCGGGAAATCAGCCCCAGCATTTT | CASSMRGPGNQPQHF
TRBJ2-7 | NA | TRBV3-1/TRBV3-2 | TGTGCCAGCAGCCCTGGTCAGGACTACGAGCAGTACTTC | CASSPGQDYEQYF
TRBJ1-6 | NA | TRBV7-9 | TGTGCCAGCAGCTTAGAGGTTCCACCCCTCCACTTT | CASSLEVPPLHF
TRBJ2-7 | NA | TRBV2 | TGTGCCAGCAAAGAGGAGAGTCCCTACGAGCAGTACTTC | CASKEESPYEQYF
TRBJ2-2 | TRBD2 | TRBV4-1 | TGCGCCAGCAGCCGGCTAGCGGGTCCCGGGGAGCTGTTTTTT | CASSRLAGPGELFF
TRBJ1-2 | NA | TRBV29-1 | TGCAGCGTTGATCCCGGGGGGGCAGGAAACTATGGCTACACCTTC | CSVDPGGAGNYGYTF
TRBJ2-5 | NA | TRBV5-1 | TGCGCCAGCAGCTTGGAGGGGGGCGGGGAGACCCAGTACTTC | CASSLEGGGETQYF
TRBJ2-1 | NA | TRBV6-5 | TGTGCCAGCAGTTCCGACGGTCGTAGAAACGAGCAGTTCTTC | CASSSDGRRNEQFF
TRBJ2-7 | TRBD1 | TRBV28 | TGTGCCAGCAGTTTATCCTCCGGACAGGGGGACGAGCAGTACTTC | CASSLSSGQGDEQYF
TRBJ1-4 | NA | TRBV6-5 | TGTGCCAGCAGACAAGGAGCAACTAATGAAAAACTGTTTTTT | CASRQGATNEKLFF
TRBJ1-1 | NA | TRBV4-2 | TGTGCCAGCAAGGAGGGGATCGGCACTGAAGCTTTCTTT | CASKEGIGTEAFF
TRBJ1-1 | NA | TRBV2 | TGTGCCAGCAAAGGAATAATTGGGGTCACTGAAGCTTTCTTT | CASKGIIGVTEAFF
TRBJ2-7 | TRBD1 | TRBV2 | TGTGCCAGCAGACCGGGACAGTCACCTTACGAGCAGTACTTC | CASRPGQSPYEQYF
TRBJ2-3 | TRBD1 | TRBV27 | TGTGCCAGCAGTACCCGACAGGGTAGGACAGATACGCAGTATTTT | CASSTRQGRTDTQYF
TRBJ2-7 | TRBD2 | TRBV19 | TGTGCCAGTAGTACGGGACTAGCGTCTGGATCGGGCTACGAGCAGTACTTC | CASSTGLASGSGYEQYF
TRBJ2-7 | NA | TRBV23-1 | TGCGCCAGCAGTCAATGGGGGTCGAGGGGGTTGGGCGACGAGCAGTACTTC | CASSQWGSRGLGDEQYF